This T cell receptor beta chain came from a study of immune evolution from preneoplasia to lung adenocarcinoma. Study-wide results and caveats: Later-stage lesions seemingly showed higher T cell density and diversity than normal lung.

TCRdb's table, derived via immunoSEQ multiplex PCR, lists solely in-frame clones and lacks some. Among around 2,000 clones listed, about three quarters were seen once. Regarding this clone: The antigen remains unidentified.

Two lung cancer pathologists independently confirmed each histologic diagnosis. V lost 6 bases to trimming and J lost 8 bases, with 16 bases between them. Germline assignment: CDR1 MGHRA and CDR2 YSYEKL. The CDR3 totals 14 residues. The chain uses TRBV4-1 and TRBJ1-4; maybe TRBD1 (5 bases). This TCR derives from a person aged 55-80 years with lung adenocarcinoma. Sequencing was done on a sample of FFPE adjacent normal lung tissue. The CDR3 reads CASSPWGGEEKLFF. CDR3 sequence (DNA): TGCGCCAGCAGTCCTTGGGGGGGGGAGGAAAAACTGTTTTTT.